These 19 T cell receptor beta chains were sequenced from one sample in a study of beta chain features in type 1 diabetes. General study findings and limits: The study found moderately but significantly shorter TCRB CDR3s in all four CD4+ subsets of Type 1 diabetes patients.

Expressed TCRB transcripts were sequenced because the isolated RNA had all been reverse transcribed beforehand. Profiled with immunoSEQ multiplex PCR; TCRdb holds only in-frame clones, not every one. Of 400,000 or so clones in the sample, 9.6% were seen once. Antigens for these TCRs are unknown. The sample was central memory CD4+ T cells from blood. These receptors came from a man aged 25-45 years with type 1 diabetes.

This clone was counted a few times. The chain joins TRBV7-2 to TRBJ2-2; D gene uncertain. The CDR3 consists of 15 residues. Deletions cut 1 base from V and 1 base from J, with 7 bases between. Germline V gene data show CDR1 as SGHTA and CDR2 as FQGNSA. CDR3 nucleotide sequence: TGTGCCAGCAGCTTAGGATTCGTGAACACCGGGGAGCTGTTTTTT. Translation: CASSLGFVNTGELFF.

This clone was observed a handful of times. The rearrangement uses TRBV29-1 and TRBJ2-7, with D perhaps assigned TRBD1 or TRBD2 (5 bases each). Germline CDR1 reads SQVTM; CDR2 reads ANQGSEA. V lost 3 bases and J lost 5, with 8 bases in between. CDR3 length: 11 residues. The CDR3 protein is CSVDRGDEQYF. The CDR3 DNA follows: TGCAGCGTTGATAGAGGGGACGAGCAGTACTTC.

This clone was seen a few times. The rearrangement links TRBV7-2 to TRBJ2-5; no clear D gene. CDR1 and CDR2 (germline): SGHTA, FQGNSA. This CDR3 has 13 amino acids. The ends were cut back, 5 bases at V and 1 base at J, with 8 bases in the middle. The CDR3, as DNA: TGTGCCAGCAGCCGCCTCATCCAAGAGACCCAGTACTTC. Residues: CASSRLIQETQYF.

This clone was detected only a few times. The V gene is TRBV6-1, the J gene TRBJ2-1; tentatively, D is TRBD2 (5 bases). Deletions cut 7 bases from V and 3 bases from J, with 7 bases between. From germline, CDR1 is MNHNS and CDR2 SASEGT. The CDR3 has 12 amino acids. The CDR3 DNA reads TGTGCCAGCAAACTAGACTACAATGAGCAGTTCTTC. Translating gives CASKLDYNEQFF.

CDR3 protein: CASSLEDPRYNSPLHF. CDR3 in DNA: TGTGCCAGCAGCTTGGAGGACCCCCGGTATAATTCACCCCTCCACTTT. The chain combines TRBV11-2 with TRBJ1-6; D gene unclear. CDR1 is SGHAT and CDR2 is FQNNGV in the germline V gene. Trimming removed 3 bases at V and 4 bases at J, with 13 bases between. This CDR3 region has 16 residues.

The rearrangement uses TRBV5-1 and TRBJ2-5; D possibly matches TRBD1 or TRBD2 (6 bases each). V lost 2 bases and J 10 bases, leaving 15 bases between the germline ends. This CDR3 has 13 amino acids. Germline CDR1 and CDR2: SGHRS and YFSETQ. CDR3 in DNA: TGCGCCAGCAGCTTTTACCTACAGGGAGGCCAGTACTTC. Translation: CASSFYLQGGQYF.

This clone was seen ten or more times. This sequence joins TRBV5-1 and TRBJ2-1, with D maybe TRBD1 (6 bases). The CDR3 extends over 13 amino acids. Germline values: CDR1 SGHRS, CDR2 YFSETQ. The germline V and J ends were trimmed by 4 bases and 8 bases, with 13 bases remaining between them. This chain's CDR3 is CASSLRGGDEQFF. As DNA, the CDR3 is TGCGCCAGCAGCCTCCGAGGGGGTGATGAGCAGTTCTTC.

Only a few counts were recorded for this clone. This sequence joins TRBV9 and TRBJ2-3, with 7 bases aligning to TRBD2. This CDR3 spans 22 amino acids. Germline V lookup: CDR1 SGDLS, CDR2 YYNGEE. Unmatched junction bases numbered 25, after V lost 3 bases and J lost 0 bases. The CDR3 DNA is TGTGCCAGCAGCGAAGAGAGGCCCTGGGGCGGGAGCCTCCGAGCTAGCACAGATACGCAGTATTTT. This translates into CASSEERPWGGSLRASTDTQYF. Full variable domain (rest looked up from reference TRBV9 and TRBJ2-3): DSGVTQTPKHLITATGQRVTLRCSPRSGDLSVYWYQQSLDQGLQFLIQYYNGEERAKGNILERFSAQQFPDLHSELNLSSLELGDSALYFCASSEERPWGGSLRASTDTQYFGPGTRLTVL.

The V and J genes are TRBV7-9 and TRBJ1-2; tentative D call: TRBD1 (6 bases). Trimming took off 5 bases at V and 1 base at J, with 14 bases between the two ends. The CDR3 loop spans 15 amino acids. Germline V gives CDR1 SEHNR, CDR2 FQNEAQ (reference sequence). In nucleotides, the CDR3 is TGTGCCAGCAGCCCTTGGGGAGGGGGTAACTATGGCTACACCTTC. This sequence encodes CASSPWGGGNYGYTF.

The genes are TRBV2 and TRBJ1-5; D is perhaps TRBD1 (5 bases). The germline V gene encodes CDR1 SNHLY and CDR2 FYNNEI. The length of the CDR3 is 12 residues. Trimming removed 8 bases at V and 3 bases at J, with 8 bases between. The CDR3 sequence: CASQGNNQPQHF. The CDR3 DNA follows: TGTGCCAGCCAGGGAAACAATCAGCCCCAGCATTTT.

The V gene is TRBV5-4, the J gene TRBJ2-7; 8 bases fit TRBD1. The CDR3 contains 14 residues. V dropped 4 bases and J dropped 6; count of bases not matched to a gene: 9. Looked up from germline, CDR1 is SGHNT and CDR2 is YYREEE (reference sequence). The CDR3 bases are TGTGCCAGCAGCCTTCGGCAGGGGGCAGGCGAGCAGTACTTC. Its translation is CASSLRQGAGEQYF.

In its sample, this clone was seen a few times. V is TRBV7-9 and J is TRBJ1-3; D gene unclear. Trimming left V 1 base short and J 3 bases short, with 10 bases between. This CDR3 has 15 amino acids. Per the germline V gene, CDR1 is SEHNR and CDR2 is FQNEAQ (reference sequence). The CDR3 is CASSLGPADGNTIYF. The CDR3 nucleotides read TGTGCCAGCAGCTTAGGGCCGGCGGATGGAAACACCATATATTTT.

The chain joins TRBV5-8 to TRBJ2-2; TRBD1 agrees at 11 bases. The junction had 3 bases not matched to a gene; V was cut back by 4 bases and J by 7 bases. The CDR3 length is 14 residues. The germline V gene encodes CDR1 SGHTS and CDR2 YDEGEE. The CDR3 reads CASSLGTGGGELFF. The CDR3 nucleotides read TGTGCCAGCAGCCTCGGGACAGGGGGCGGGGAGCTGTTTTTT.

This sequence joins TRBV11-2 and TRBJ1-1; D is possibly TRBD1 (6 bases). V shed 6 bases and J shed 2 bases, with 16 bases lying between them. CDR1 and CDR2 from the germline V gene are SGHAT and FQNNGV. There are 15 residues in the CDR3. In DNA form, the CDR3 reads TGTGCCAGCAGACAGGTCAGGGGAGGAAACACTGAAGCTTTCTTT. As protein: CASRQVRGGNTEAFF. Filled out from reference TRBV11-2 and TRBJ1-1, the complete variable domain reads EAGVAQSPRYKIIEKRQSVAFWCNPISGHATLYWYQQILGQGPKLLIQFQNNGVVDDSQLPKDRFSAERLKGVDSTLKIQPAKLEDSAVYLCASRQVRGGNTEAFFGQGTRLTVV.

The chain uses TRBV6-1 and TRBJ1-4, with 10 bases lining up with TRBD1. The CDR3 is made up of 15 amino acids. V trimming: 6 bases; J trimming: 5 bases; junction bases outside the gene matches: 6. The germline V gene encodes CDR1 MNHNS and CDR2 SASEGT. Written as DNA, the CDR3 is TGTGCCAGCAGGGGGACAGGGGCGGGAAATGAAAAACTGTTTTTT. This sequence encodes CASRGTGAGNEKLFF.

A few counts support this clone. The CDR3 loop reads CASSQGRERVPYEQYF. Written as DNA, the CDR3 is TGCGCCAGCAGCCAAGGGAGGGAGAGGGTACCCTACGAGCAGTACTTC. V usage is TRBV4-1 and J usage is TRBJ2-7; a weak D match, TRBD2 (6 bases). The CDR3 is made up of 16 amino acids. Germline V lookup: CDR1 MGHRA, CDR2 YSYEKL. The V gene lost 1 base and the J gene lost 2 bases, with 15 bases spanning the gap.

This clone was counted a few times. This chain connects TRBV6-6 to TRBJ1-1, with TRBD1 matching over 7 bases. The CDR3 consists of 13 residues. The trim removed 8 bases at V and 4 bases at J, leaving 7 bases unmatched. CDR1 MNHNY and CDR2 SVGAGI come from the germline V gene (reference sequence). The DNA for the CDR3 is TGTGCCAGCCGAGACAGGGAAAGCACTGAAGCTTTCTTT. Translating it yields CASRDRESTEAFF.

In this sample, this clone turned up a few times. The V call is TRBV4-2, the J call TRBJ2-5; 7 nucleotides line up with TRBD2. The junction had 7 bases not matched to a gene; V was cut back by 0 bases and J by 3 bases. The CDR3 length is 16 residues. CDR1 and CDR2 (germline): LGHNA, YNFKEQ. CDR3 bases: TGTGCCAGCAGCCAAGATTTGGGAGGGGCGAAAGAGACCCAGTACTTC. It is translated as CASSQDLGGAKETQYF.

The sample holds many counts of this clone. The chain recombines TRBV4-1 with TRBJ2-3, with 9 bases aligning to TRBD2. CDR1 and CDR2 (germline): MGHRA, YSYEKL. The CDR3 runs to 15 residues. V lost 2 bases and J lost 4; bases outside the gene matches: 4. CDR3 protein: CASSQSRLAADTQYF. CDR3 bases: TGCGCCAGCAGCCAATCTCGACTAGCGGCAGATACGCAGTATTTT.